These 23 T cell receptor beta chains share one sample of origin, sequenced in a study of CD8 T cells in ankylosing spondylitis. TCRdb recomputed calls from the 5' RACE reads with MiXCR, one row per CDR3 protein. The top ten clones hold 4.5% to 5% of a sample with around 210,000 distinct CDR3 sequences, 7% to 10% of them seen once. The specimen sequenced was blood, either unsorted or a sorted T cell fraction (not recorded which). The receptors were gathered from a female donor with ankylosing spondylitis or in good health (not recorded which).

This clonotype occurred many times. V and J are TRBV20-1 and TRBJ2-1, with 8 nucleotides matching TRBD2. CDR3 length: 14 amino acids. J gave up 5 bases and V 3 bases, and 6 bases lay outside the gene matches. Looked up from germline, CDR1 is DFQATT and CDR2 is SNEGSKA (reference sequence). CDR3 amino acids: CSASLSGTHNEQFF. In nucleotides, the CDR3 is TGCAGTGCTAGTCTTAGCGGGACCCACAATGAGCAGTTCTTC.

The chain is built from TRBV7-2 and TRBJ1-3; 7 positions agree with TRBD1. The V gene end was trimmed by 5 bases and the J gene end by 2 bases; junction bases not matched to a gene: 3. The germline V gene encodes CDR1 SGHTA and CDR2 FQGNSA. The CDR3 consists of 14 residues. The CDR3 DNA reads as TGTGCCAGCAGCCTACAGGGGCCTGGAAACACCATATATTTT. It translates to CASSLQGPGNTIYF.

This clonotype was recorded at least ten times. This sequence joins TRBV20-1 and TRBJ2-7; possible D gene TRBD1, 6 bases. V lost 4 bases to trimming and J lost 5 bases, with 15 bases between them. Per the germline V gene, CDR1 is DFQATT and CDR2 is SNEGSKA (reference sequence). This CDR3 is 13 amino acids long. CDR3 sequence (DNA): TGCAGTGCTACCCAGGGGACGGCTAACGAGCAGTACTTC. This sequence encodes CSATQGTANEQYF.

This clonotype was seen many times. In DNA form, the CDR3 reads TGTGCCAGCAAAGCCGGGGGGTCGGTGAATGAAAAACTGTTTTTT. The encoded protein is CASKAGGSVNEKLFF. V is TRBV5-6 and J is TRBJ1-4, with D possibly matching TRBD1 (5 bases). This CDR3 comprises 15 residues. Trimming stripped 6 bases from V and 5 bases from J, with 17 bases between. Germline V lookup: CDR1 SGHDT, CDR2 YYEEEE.

Many counts were recorded for this clonotype. The rearrangement links TRBV2 to TRBJ2-1; D is ambiguous. The V end lost 4 bases, the J end lost 10 bases, and 5 bases lay between the germline ends. This CDR3 spans 10 amino acids. Looked up from germline, CDR1 is SNHLY and CDR2 is FYNNEI. In DNA, the CDR3 is TGTGCCAGCAGTGGGGTGGAGCAGTTCTTC. It translates to CASSGVEQFF.

This clonotype was seen repeatedly, ten times or more. The rearrangement uses TRBV5-1 and TRBJ2-5, with D possibly TRBD2 on 5 matching bases. Between the trimmed V and J ends, which lost 1 base and 3 bases, there was a span of 10 bases. The CDR3 has 14 residues. Germline V gene sequence: CDR1 SGHRS, CDR2 YFSETQ. The DNA of the CDR3 is TGCGCCAGCAGCTTGCGGGCGGGCGAAGAGACCCAGTACTTC. Translating it yields CASSLRAGEETQYF.

This clonotype has a handful of counts. The V gene is TRBV6-5, the J gene TRBJ1-5, with a weak D call TRBD1 (5 bases). V lost 4 bases, J lost 6 bases, and 22 bases lay in between. CDR1 and CDR2 (germline): MNHEY, SVGAGI. The CDR3 is 17 residues long. As DNA, the CDR3 is TGTGCCAGCAGTTCCCAGCGGGTTGGGACGGGAAGTCAGCCCCAGCATTTT. It yields the protein CASSSQRVGTGSQPQHF.

This clonotype has a count of ten or more. The junction differs from germline at one of its ends, possibly a read error. The rearrangement uses TRBV7-7 and TRBJ2-5; 14 bases align to TRBD2. The CDR3 totals 16 residues. Germline lookup yields CDR1 SSHAT and CDR2 FNYEAQ (reference sequence). The CDR3 nucleotides read TGTGCTAGCAGCTTAGGGACTAGCGGGAGCCAAGAGACCCAGTACTTC. Translated, it gives CASSLGTSGSQETQYF. The full variable domain, rest sourced from reference TRBV7-7 and TRBJ2-5, is GAGVSQSPRYKVTKRGQDVTLRCDPISSHATLYWYQQALGQGPEFLTYFNYEAQPDKSGLPSDRFSAERPEGSISTLTIQRTEQRDSAMYRCASSLGTSGSQETQYFGPGTRLLVL.

This clonotype was seen at least ten times. The rearrangement joins TRBV5-1 to TRBJ2-7; no definite D call. CDR3 length: 13 amino acids. The germline gives CDR1 SGHRS, CDR2 YFSETQ. Deletions cut 0 bases from V and 3 bases from J, with 7 bases between. The chain's CDR3 is CASSLDGYYEQYF. The CDR3 bases are TGCGCCAGCAGCTTGGACGGGTACTACGAGCAGTACTTC. The full variable domain, rest sourced from reference TRBV5-1 and TRBJ2-7, is KAGVTQTPRYLIKTRGQQVTLSCSPISGHRSVSWYQQTPGQGLQFLFEYFSETQRNKGNFPGRFSGRQFSNSRSEMNVSTLELGDSALYLCASSLDGYYEQYFGPGTRLTVT.

This clonotype came up many times. This chain connects TRBV5-1 to TRBJ2-5, with 8 bases fitting TRBD2. CDR1 and CDR2 from the germline V gene are SGHRS and YFSETQ. After removal of 8 bases from V and 5 bases from J, the junction contained 14 bases not matched to a gene. The CDR3 covers 15 residues. The CDR3 spells CASRKGAGAQETQYF. CDR3 DNA sequence: TGCGCCAGTAGGAAGGGAGCGGGGGCCCAGGAGACCCAGTACTTC.

This clonotype was detected many times. The chain has TRBV7-2 and TRBJ2-7; D is tentatively TRBD1 or TRBD2 (6 bases each). The CDR3 totals 13 residues. Trimming took off 3 bases at V and 9 bases at J, with 15 bases between the two ends. Germline CDR1 is SGHTA and CDR2 is FQGNSA. CDR3 DNA: TGTGCCAGCAGCTTGGAGGGGGGAGACGGGCAGTACTTC. Translating gives CASSLEGGDGQYF.

The sample holds a few counts of this clonotype. This rearrangement joins TRBV7-2 to TRBJ2-5; 10 bases are shared with TRBD2. Germline V lookup: CDR1 SGHTA, CDR2 FQGNSA. The V and J ends lost 1 base and 0 bases, in that order; junction bases with no gene match: 5. The CDR3 has 17 amino acids. CDR3 nucleotide sequence: TGTGCCAGCAGCTTAGTAATCCTAGCGGGAGACCAAGAGACCCAGTACTTC. It codes for CASSLVILAGDQETQYF. The full variable domain, in which reference TRBV7-2 and TRBJ2-5 provide the parts outside the CDR3, is GAGVSQSPSNKVTEKGKDVELRCDPISGHTALYWYRQSLGQGLEFLIYFQGNSAPDKSGLPSDRFSAERTGGSVSTLTIQRTQQEDSAVYLCASSLVILAGDQETQYFGPGTRLLVL.

This clonotype showed up many times. The chain is built from TRBV6-2 or TRBV6-3 and TRBJ2-1, with 7 bases identical to TRBD2. V lost 6 bases and J lost 4; bases outside the gene matches: 18. Germline loops: CDR1 MNHEY, CDR2 SVGEGT. The CDR3 consists of 18 residues. In DNA, the CDR3 is TGTGCCAGCAGACCGGGACTACTCATTCACCCCGTTTACAATGAGCAGTTCTTC. Translation: CASRPGLLIHPVYNEQFF.

This clonotype was counted many times. The CDR3 nucleotides read TGTGCCACCAGTGGAGCAGGACAGGGAGGCCTCCGGGAGACCCAGTACTTC. Translating it yields CATSGAGQGGLRETQYF. The J gene is TRBJ2-5, the V gene TRBV24-1, with 8 bases that match TRBD1. The germline gives CDR1 KGHDR, CDR2 SFDVKD. V was pared by 5 bases and J by 5 bases, with 15 bases of the junction left unmatched. CDR3 length: 17 residues.

The sample holds many counts of this clonotype. The rearrangement links TRBV29-1 to TRBJ2-7; TRBD1 agrees at 9 bases. After removal of 3 bases from V and 5 bases from J, the junction contained 11 bases not matched to a gene. Germline V gene lookup returns CDR1 SQVTM and CDR2 ANQGSEA. There are 15 residues in the CDR3. The CDR3 coding sequence is TGCAGCGTTGAGTTCTCGGGACAGGGACACCACGAGCAGTACTTC. It encodes CSVEFSGQGHHEQYF.

This clonotype has ten or more counts. The chain carries TRBV10-3 and TRBJ1-3; 7 bases fit TRBD1. The ends lost 4 bases at V and 4 bases at J; junction bases unmatched: 7. This CDR3 comprises 15 residues. Germline assignment: CDR1 ENHRY and CDR2 SYGVKD. Here the CDR3 DNA reads TGTGCCATCAGTGCCGCCTTGGGACAGGGAAACACCATATATTTT. Residues: CAISAALGQGNTIYF.

This clonotype was recorded at least ten times. V gene TRBV12-3 or TRBV12-4 combines with J gene TRBJ2-1, with D maybe TRBD2 (5 bases). V dropped 3 bases and J dropped 1 base, with 13 bases sitting between them. There are 16 residues in the CDR3. Here the CDR3 DNA reads TGTGCCAGCAGTTTCGGCCGGAGGACGTCCTACAATGAGCAGTTCTTC. Protein sequence: CASSFGRRTSYNEQFF.

The chain carries TRBV11-2 and TRBJ2-3, with D perhaps matching TRBD1 (6 bases). There are 16 residues in the CDR3. CDR1 and CDR2 from the germline V gene are SGHAT and FQNNGV. With 1 base removed from V and 2 bases from J, the gap between germline ends came to 13 bases. CDR3 in DNA: TGTGCCAGCAGCTTAGGACAGGCCGAATACACAGATACGCAGTATTTT. Protein product: CASSLGQAEYTDTQYF.

This clonotype was seen at least ten times. The genes are TRBV5-1 and TRBJ1-1, with D possibly TRBD1 on 5 matching bases. This CDR3 is built from 14 residues. Germline CDR1 is SGHRS and CDR2 is YFSETQ. V dropped 3 bases and J dropped 3 bases, with 12 bases sitting between them. The CDR3 DNA reads as TGCGCCAGCAGCTCCCCAGGGACTCACACTGAAGCTTTCTTT. As protein: CASSSPGTHTEAFF.

This clonotype was seen only a few times. J is TRBJ2-2 and V is TRBV7-8; unclear D gene. CDR3 length equals 14 residues. V was shortened by 2 bases and J by 8 bases, with 12 bases between the two germline ends. The V gene's germline CDR1 is SGHVS and CDR2 FQNEAQ. The CDR3 is CASSLNPLVGELFF. In nucleotides, the CDR3 is TGTGCCAGCAGCTTAAACCCCCTGGTGGGGGAGCTGTTTTTT.

This clonotype was recorded at least ten times. The chain couples TRBV20-1 to TRBJ2-3, with 12 nucleotides matching TRBD2. CDR1 and CDR2 (germline): DFQATT, SNEGSKA (reference sequence). The CDR3 is 17 residues long. The J segment lost 1 base and the V segment lost 1 base, leaving 6 bases of the junction unmatched. CDR3: CSARAPSGRVRTDTQYF. In nucleotides, the CDR3 is TGCAGTGCTAGAGCCCCTAGCGGGAGGGTACGCACAGATACGCAGTATTTT.

This clonotype was picked up many times. The V call is TRBV12-3 or TRBV12-4, the J call TRBJ2-5; D remains ambiguous. The V end lost 5 bases, the J end lost 1 base, and 8 bases lay between the germline ends. The CDR3 sequence is 13 residues long. CDR3 nucleotides: TGTGCCAGCAGTGCTGGCACCCAAGAGACCCAGTACTTC. Its protein product is CASSAGTQETQYF.

On this clonotype: Being one base from a much bigger clone, this may be a read error. This chain links TRBV4-1 with TRBJ2-7; maybe TRBD1 (5 bases). Germline V lookup: CDR1 MGHRA, CDR2 YSYEKL. The CDR3 totals 15 residues. The CDR3 nucleotides are TGCGCCAGCCGCCCAGGGCCGGTTCTCTCCTACGGGCAGTACTTC. It yields the protein CASRPGPVLSYGQYF.